The next 29 T cell receptor beta chains were all read from a single sample in a study of cytomegalovirus exposure and HLA in healthy donors. Vbeta (60) and Jbeta (13) primers were used in the PCR. Some clones are missing from TCRdb's copy, which holds only in-frame ones; the method was immunoSEQ multiplex PCR. The table lists 98,000 or so clones, under 85% of them singletons. The specimen sequenced was PBMCs. The receptors shown here come from a man aged 35-49 years in good health and CMV-seronegative.

V gene TRBV7-6 combines with J gene TRBJ1-5; D possibly corresponds to TRBD1 (6 bases). Looked up from germline, CDR1 is SGHVS and CDR2 is FNYEAQ. This CDR3 comprises 16 residues. Trimming took off 0 bases at V and 1 base at J, with 10 bases between the two ends. The CDR3 sequence: CASSLAPTGSNQPQHF. The CDR3 bases are TGTGCCAGCAGCTTAGCGCCTACAGGGAGCAATCAGCCCCAGCATTTT.

V is TRBV19 and J is TRBJ1-2, with a possible D match to TRBD1 (5 bases). Germline lookup yields CDR1 LNHDA and CDR2 SQIVND (reference sequence). CDR3 size: 15 residues. V was shortened by 3 bases and J by 4 bases, with 15 bases between the two germline ends. DNA for the CDR3: TGTGCCAGTAGTATTCCCGACAGACATCCCTATGGCTACACCTTC. It translates to CASSIPDRHPYGYTF.

This clone was observed a few times. The same CDR3 can be traced to other DNA sequences in this sample. The J gene is TRBJ2-7, the V gene TRBV4-3, with 7 bases that match TRBD1. The germline V gene has CDR1 LGHNA and CDR2 YSLEER. V lost 1 base to trimming and J lost 0 bases; unmatched junction nucleotides: 3. This CDR3 contains 15 residues. The CDR3 reads CASSQVTGSSYEQYF. The CDR3 bases are TGCGCCAGCAGCCAAGTGACAGGGAGCTCCTACGAGCAGTACTTC.

The sample holds one count of this clone. V and J are TRBV27 and TRBJ2-1, with 12 bases lining up with TRBD2. Trimming at V came to 6 bases and at J to 3 bases, leaving 12 bases not matched to a gene. Germline CDR1 MNHEY, CDR2 SMNVEV (reference sequence). The CDR3 is 18 amino acids. The CDR3 loop is CASSKFGTSGWVYNEQFF. The CDR3 nucleotides read TGTGCCAGCAGCAAATTCGGGACTAGCGGGTGGGTCTACAATGAGCAGTTCTTC.

The chain is built from TRBV25-1 and TRBJ2-7, with D maybe TRBD1 (5 bases). There are 13 residues in the CDR3. V shed 6 bases and J shed 6 bases, with 15 bases lying between them. Germline CDR1 reads MGHDK; CDR2 reads SYGVNS. CDR3 coding DNA: TGTGCCAGCAGAGGGGTTCTGGGCGCCGAGCAGTACTTC. Translated: CASRGVLGAEQYF.

This clone was found a few times. Compared with germline, one end of the junction differs, possibly owing to a read error. This chain uses TRBV7-9 with TRBJ2-7; 7 bases align to TRBD1. The CDR3 totals 16 residues. Germline V gives CDR1 SEHNR, CDR2 FQNEAQ (reference sequence). The CDR3 nucleotides read TGTTCCAGCAGCTCCGTGGACAGGATGATCTCCTACGAGCAGTACTTC. Protein: CSSSSVDRMISYEQYF.

The rearrangement links TRBV6-6 to TRBJ2-5; the D gene is possibly TRBD1 (5 bases). The CDR3 spans 15 residues. The ends were cut back, 1 base at V and 1 base at J, with 10 bases in the middle. The germline V gene encodes CDR1 MNHNY and CDR2 SVGAGI (reference sequence). The CDR3 spells CASSYLQGGQETQYF. The CDR3 region has the DNA TGTGCCAGCAGTTACTTGCAGGGTGGCCAAGAGACCCAGTACTTC.

CDR3 nucleotides: TGTGCCAGCAGGATGGACAGGCTTCTCTATGGCTACACCTTC. Protein sequence: CASRMDRLLYGYTF. The V and J genes are TRBV28 and TRBJ1-2, with TRBD1 matching 7 bases. The V and J ends lost 6 bases and 4 bases, in that order; junction bases with no gene match: 8. The CDR3 is 14 residues long. CDR1 and CDR2 (germline): MDHEN, SYDVKM.

The chain couples TRBV27 to TRBJ2-5; D is perhaps TRBD1 (6 bases). Per germline, CDR1 MNHEY and CDR2 SMNVEV (reference sequence). V lost 6 bases and J 2 bases, leaving 7 bases between the germline ends. This CDR3 comprises 12 residues. In DNA, the CDR3 is TGTGCCAGCAGGACAGGACAAGAGACCCAGTACTTC. It specifies CASRTGQETQYF.

This clone showed up just a few times. This chain uses TRBV7-2 with TRBJ2-7, with D hard to call. Trimming cost V 4 bases and J 2 bases, with 18 bases left between them. This CDR3 spans 16 amino acids. Germline V gene lookup returns CDR1 SGHTA and CDR2 FQGNSA. The CDR3 DNA sequence: TGTGCCAGCAGCTCAATTCGCTCCTATCCGGCCTACGAGCAGTACTTC. It is translated as CASSSIRSYPAYEQYF.

J is TRBJ2-5 and V is TRBV4-1; 10 positions agree with TRBD2. The DNA end is a closer match to TRBJ2-7, so the J assignment may be wrong. The CDR3 has 15 amino acids. From germline, CDR1 is MGHRA and CDR2 YSYEKL. CDR3 sequence reads: CASSEPSGGSYEQYF. Written as DNA, the CDR3 is TGCGCCAGCAGCGAACCTAGCGGGGGCTCCTACGAGCAGTACTTC.

This rearrangement joins TRBV14 to TRBJ2-5; possible D gene TRBD2, 5 bases. The CDR3 is made up of 14 amino acids. The V and J ends lost 5 bases and 7 bases respectively, with 17 bases between them. Germline CDR1 reads SGHDN; CDR2 reads FVKESK. CDR3 bases: TGTGCCAGCAGCTCAAGGGCCTGGGCGGGGACCCAGTACTTC. This codes for CASSSRAWAGTQYF.

The table lists this clone with a count of one. CDR3 DNA sequence: TGTGCCAGCACCTTGACAGGGGGCTCTAACTATGGCTACACCTTC. Protein: CASTLTGGSNYGYTF. The chain has TRBV6-5 and TRBJ1-2; 10 nucleotides align to TRBD1. The J segment lost 0 bases and the V segment lost 7 bases, leaving 5 bases of the junction unmatched. Germline V gene data show CDR1 as MNHEY and CDR2 as SVGAGI. The CDR3 spans 15 residues.

V gene TRBV25-1 combines with J gene TRBJ2-7; 9 positions match TRBD1. V trimming: 6 bases; J trimming: 4 bases; junction bases outside the gene matches: 10. This CDR3 has 15 residues. Germline values: CDR1 MGHDK, CDR2 SYGVNS. For the CDR3, the DNA is TGTGCCAGCAGCGACCGCGGACAGGGGATATACGAGCAGTACTTC. Its protein is CASSDRGQGIYEQYF.

The rearrangement joins TRBV9 to TRBJ1-1, with D unclear. Germline V CDR1 and CDR2: SGDLS, YYNGEE. The CDR3 is made up of 13 amino acids. Deletions cut 3 bases from V and 10 bases from J, with 16 bases between. The CDR3 reads CASSGPVVSRAFF. CDR3 DNA: TGTGCCAGCAGCGGCCCCGTGGTGAGCCGAGCTTTCTTT.

Within the sample, this clone is medium-sized (0.01 to 0.1%). The V gene is TRBV4-3, the J gene TRBJ2-6; TRBD2 might be the D (5 bases). Trimming shortened V by 0 bases and J by 3 bases, and 9 bases separated the two germline ends. The V gene's germline CDR1 is LGHNA and CDR2 YSLEER. There are 16 residues in the CDR3. This chain's CDR3 is CASSQEPGNGANVLTF. The CDR3 DNA reads TGCGCCAGCAGCCAAGAACCGGGGAATGGGGCCAACGTCCTGACTTTC.

V gene TRBV19 combines with J gene TRBJ2-5, with 12 bases identical to TRBD2. This CDR3 region has 18 residues. CDR1 is LNHDA, CDR2 SQIVND, per germline (reference sequence). Trimming cost V 2 bases and J 5 bases; bases outside gene matches: 12. CDR3 protein: CASSIRGLAGTPGETQYF. The CDR3 DNA is TGTGCCAGTAGTATAAGGGGACTAGCGGGCACCCCTGGGGAGACCCAGTACTTC.

The chain joins TRBV5-1 to TRBJ2-3, with 8 bases that match TRBD1. The germline V gene has CDR1 SGHRS and CDR2 YFSETQ. This CDR3 is built from 16 residues. With 5 bases clipped from V and 3 bases from J, the junction kept 11 bases outside the gene matches. CDR3 amino acids: CASRQQRTGKTDTQYF. The CDR3 coding sequence is TGCGCCAGCAGGCAACAAAGGACAGGGAAGACAGATACGCAGTATTTT.

Points on this clone: The junction and the germline gene differ at one end; a read error may be behind it. The chain has TRBV7-9 and TRBJ2-2, with 7 bases fitting TRBD1. This CDR3 contains 16 residues. The germline V gene encodes CDR1 SEHNR and CDR2 FQNEAQ (reference sequence). This chain's CDR3 is CSSSSQTGINTGELFF. The CDR3 nucleotides are TGTTCCAGCAGCTCGCAGACAGGGATTAACACCGGGGAGCTGTTTTTT. Combining the CDR3 with reference TRBV7-9 and TRBJ2-2 gives the whole variable domain DTGVSQNPRHKITKRGQNVTFRCDPISEHNRLYWYRQTLGQGPEFLTYFQNEAQLEKSRLLSDRFSAERPKGSFSTLEIQRTEQGDSAMYLCSSSSQTGINTGELFFGEGSRLTVL.

The V gene is TRBV10-3, the J gene TRBJ2-7; 8 nucleotides agree with TRBD1. Germline-derived CDR1 and CDR2 are ENHRY and SYGVKD. With V trimmed by 7 bases and J by 1 base, 6 bases remained unmatched. The CDR3 loop spans 14 amino acids. The CDR3 protein is CAINSDRESYEQYF. In DNA form, the CDR3 reads TGTGCCATCAATTCGGACAGGGAATCCTACGAGCAGTACTTC.

The J gene is TRBJ2-2, the V gene TRBV6-6; 7 nucleotides line up with TRBD1. V trimming: 7 bases; J trimming: 1 base; junction bases outside the gene matches: 3. Germline V lookup: CDR1 MNHNY, CDR2 SVGAGI (reference sequence). The CDR3 runs to 14 residues. DNA for the CDR3: TGTGCCAGCACGGGGACAGAGAACACCGGGGAGCTGTTTTTT. Translated, it gives CASTGTENTGELFF.

CDR3 loop: CASSELARTYNEQFF. The CDR3 DNA sequence: TGTGCCAGCAGTGAATTAGCGAGAACCTACAATGAGCAGTTCTTC. The chain links TRBV25-1 to TRBJ2-1; TRBD2 is a possible D gene (5 bases). The CDR3 has 15 amino acids. Trimming shortened V by 1 base and J by 2 bases, and 9 bases separated the two germline ends. The germline V gene encodes CDR1 MGHDK and CDR2 SYGVNS.

The table lists this clone with a few counts. The J gene is TRBJ2-2, the V gene TRBV7-7; TRBD1 aligns across 8 bases. Germline V gene lookup returns CDR1 SSHAT and CDR2 FNYEAQ (reference sequence). V was pared by 5 bases and J by 7 bases, with 3 bases of the junction left unmatched. The CDR3 covers 13 residues. CDR3 loop: CASSQQGVGELFF. The CDR3 DNA reads TGTGCCAGCAGCCAACAGGGGGTCGGGGAGCTGTTTTTT.

This clone was picked up one time. This rearrangement joins TRBV28 to TRBJ2-7, with D possibly TRBD1 on 5 matching bases. The CDR3 is made up of 14 amino acids. Germline V gene lookup returns CDR1 MDHEN and CDR2 SYDVKM. V gave up 5 bases and J gave up 2 bases, with 13 bases separating them. In DNA, the CDR3 is TGTGCCAGCAGTCTCCTACAGGAGCCCTACGAGCAGTACTTC. As protein: CASSLLQEPYEQYF.

Only a few counts were recorded for this clone. The V gene is TRBV6-5, the J gene TRBJ2-7, with 9 bases matching TRBD1. Germline V lookup: CDR1 MNHEY, CDR2 SVGAGI. V was clipped by 0 bases and J by 3 bases; unmatched bases: 0. The CDR3 length is 14 residues. CDR3 protein: CASSYSTGGYEQYF. CDR3 DNA sequence: TGTGCCAGCAGTTACTCGACAGGGGGCTACGAGCAGTACTTC.

V is TRBV15 and J is TRBJ2-7, with TRBD2 matching 10 bases. The CDR3 contains 19 residues. CDR1 is LNHNV and CDR2 is YYDKDF in the germline V gene (reference sequence). The J segment lost 3 bases and the V segment lost 2 bases, leaving 16 bases of the junction unmatched. CDR3 sequence (DNA): TGTGCCACCAGCAGAACAACCGAGGGGATAAGACTAGCGGGCTACGAGCAGTACTTC. Translated, it gives CATSRTTEGIRLAGYEQYF.

The chain has TRBV7-2 and TRBJ2-2; 11 nucleotides agree with TRBD1. This CDR3 spans 15 amino acids. With 7 bases clipped from V and 4 bases from J, the junction kept 5 bases outside the gene matches. CDR1 SGHTA and CDR2 FQGNSA come from the germline V gene. CDR3 nucleotides: TGTGCCAGCACCGGACAGGGGGCGGGCACCGGGGAGCTGTTTTTT. Its protein is CASTGQGAGTGELFF.

This clone was seen a handful of times. CDR3 coding DNA: TGTGCCTGGAGTGTGAAGGGGATAGAGACCCAGTACTTC. Its protein is CAWSVKGIETQYF. The rearrangement links TRBV30 to TRBJ2-5, with a possible D match to TRBD1 (5 bases). There are 13 residues in the CDR3. Per germline, CDR1 GTSNPN and CDR2 SVGIG (reference sequence). Between the trimmed V and J ends, which lost 0 bases and 4 bases, there was a span of 9 bases.

The CDR3 DNA sequence: TGTGCCAGCAGCTTGGGCGGATTCGGAAACACCATATATTTT. This encodes CASSLGGFGNTIYF. The chain combines TRBV5-4 with TRBJ1-3; D is ambiguous. The CDR3 has 14 residues. CDR1 is SGHNT, CDR2 YYREEE, per germline (reference sequence). The V gene lost 0 bases and the J gene lost 4 bases, with 8 bases spanning the gap.